The 5 T cell receptor beta chains below all came from one sample that was sequenced in a study of blood T cell repertoires in COVID-19. Method: immunoSEQ multiplex PCR; TCRdb's copy keeps in-frame clones and lacks some. The sample consists of 130,000 to 150,000 clones, about four fifths of them appearing once. Sample: peripheral blood. These receptors all stem from a human donor with acute or convalescent COVID-19. The donor label of this sample is uncertain.

The chain is built from TRBV5-1 and TRBJ2-5, with D possibly being TRBD2 (6 bases). V was trimmed by 4 bases and J by 4 bases, leaving 17 bases between them. The CDR3 extends over 15 amino acids. CDR1 and CDR2 from the germline V gene are SGHRS and YFSETQ. The CDR3 DNA reads TGCGCCAGCAGCCTATGGACTGGAGGGCCAGAGACCCAGTACTTC. Amino acid sequence: CASSLWTGGPETQYF.

Within the sample, this clone is medium-sized. The chain uses TRBV29-1 and TRBJ2-3; TRBD2 might be the D (6 bases). CDR3 length equals 13 residues. Between the trimmed V and J ends, which lost 6 bases and 3 bases, there was a span of 13 bases. Per the germline V gene, CDR1 is SQVTM and CDR2 is ANQGSEA. CDR3 sequence: CSVTRDSTDTQYF. The CDR3 coding sequence is TGCAGCGTGACTCGGGACTCGACAGATACGCAGTATTTT.

The chain carries TRBV4-1 and TRBJ2-5; 7 nucleotides agree with TRBD2. The V segment lost 3 bases and the J segment 4 bases; nucleotides outside the gene matches: 11. Per the germline V gene, CDR1 is MGHRA and CDR2 is YSYEKL. This CDR3 has 16 amino acids. CDR3 sequence (DNA): TGCGCCAGCAGCCAGAATCTAGCGGCGGGATCAGAGACCCAGTACTTC. Translating it yields CASSQNLAAGSETQYF.

The chain combines TRBV14 with TRBJ1-2; TRBD1 matches at 8 bases. V gave up 1 base and J gave up 4 bases; unmatched junction bases: 2. The CDR3 contains 14 residues. Germline assignment: CDR1 SGHDN and CDR2 FVKESK. As DNA, the CDR3 is TGTGCCAGCAGCCAAGCAGGGGGCGGCTATGGCTACACCTTC. Amino acid sequence: CASSQAGGGYGYTF.

With respect to this clone: The identical CDR3 is also encoded by other nucleotide sequences in the sample. The gene calls are TRBV3-1 (or the pseudogene TRBV3-2) and TRBJ1-3; no clear D gene. CDR1 LGHDT and CDR2 YNNKEL come from the germline V gene (reference sequence). V was trimmed by 2 bases and J by 4 bases, leaving 12 bases between them. This CDR3 comprises 15 residues. The CDR3 coding sequence is TGTGCCAGCAGCCAAACACCCGGAGGAGGAAACACCATATATTTT. It yields the protein CASSQTPGGGNTIYF.